The sequence of this T cell receptor (beta chain) was determined in a study of T cells in localized non-small cell lung cancer. This table comes from immunoSEQ multiplex PCR, and its TCRdb copy is limited to in-frame clones, with some not included. The sample includes about 82,000 clones, 80% seen only once; the top ten take over 15%. Trimming removed 3 bases from V and 9 bases from J; junction bases left unmatched: 7. This CDR3 region has 15 residues. Germline assignment: CDR1 SGDLS and CDR2 YYNGEE. The receptor comes from a man aged 40 to 75 with stage II squamous cell lung carcinoma. V is TRBV9 and J is TRBJ1-6; 9 positions agree with TRBD1. The sample was PBMCs, taken before any cancer treatment. The CDR3 loop reads CASSEGDRDISPLHF. In DNA, the CDR3 is TGTGCCAGCAGCGAGGGGGACAGGGATATTTCACCCCTCCACTTT.